This note documents a single T cell receptor (beta chain) sequence. The entry originates in a study of blood T cell repertoires in COVID-19. Looking at the study overall: Sample material is recorded as cDNA or gDNA derived from T cells, B-cell-depleted T cells, or PBMCs.

Here immunoSEQ multiplex PCR was the method, and the copy in TCRdb shows in-frame clones only, minus some. The sample holds about 140,000 clones, around 80% seen once. The J segment lost 8 bases and the V segment lost 4 bases, leaving 7 bases of the junction unmatched. Germline V gives CDR1 SGHRS, CDR2 YFSETQ. This CDR3 has 13 residues. The genes are TRBV5-1 and TRBJ1-2, with 8 bases aligning to TRBD1. The clonotype comes from a woman aged 60-75 years with acute or convalescent COVID-19. Sequenced sample: peripheral blood. The CDR3 spells CASSRGQGGGYTF. CDR3 nucleotide sequence: TGCGCCAGCAGCCGTGGACAGGGAGGCGGCTACACCTTC.